This is a list of T cell receptor beta chains from one sample in a study of blood T cell repertoires in COVID-19. Using immunoSEQ multiplex PCR, the repertoire was profiled, and TCRdb retains in-frame clones only, with some absent. The table records 380,000 or so clones, approximately 86% of them present only once. The source material was peripheral blood. All receptors derive from a woman aged 55-70 years with COVID-19, enrolled during active disease. Each CDR3 is given with its conserved first and last residue. The D gene is left open where the match is weak. Rows may omit the clone size; those that give it use once, few, many or a size class.

V	J	size	D	CDR3	DNA
TRBV6-5	TRBJ2-7	.	TRBD1	CASSNRGFSYEQYF	TGTGCCAGCTCGAACAGGGGTTTTAGCTACGAGCAGTACTTC
TRBV4-1	TRBJ1-2	once	TRBD1	CASSQEYQGAGGYTF	TGCGCCAGCAGCCAAGAGTACCAGGGGGCCGGTGGCTACACCTTC
TRBV13	TRBJ1-4	.	.	CASSPDPIGETNEKLFF	TGTGCCAGCAGCCCAGACCCCATCGGGGAAACTAATGAAAAACTGTTTTTT
TRBV19	TRBJ1-1	.	.	CASSPESTAFTEAFF	TGTGCCAGTAGTCCAGAATCGACAGCTTTCACTGAAGCTTTCTTT
TRBV19	TRBJ1-5	.	.	CASSKEGQPQHF	TGTGCCAGTAGTAAGGAGGGTCAGCCCCAGCATTTT
TRBV2	TRBJ2-5	.	.	CASSNGLGETQYF	TGTGCCAGCAGTAACGGACTCGGGGAGACCCAGTACTTC
TRBV4-1	TRBJ1-1	.	TRBD1	CASSQGDRATEAFF	TGCGCCAGCAGCCAAGGGGACAGGGCCACTGAAGCTTTCTTT
TRBV6-5	TRBJ2-7	.	.	CASSYSNLGGSYEQYF	TGTGCCAGCAGTTACTCGAATCTTGGGGGGAGCTACGAGCAGTACTTC
TRBV5-1	TRBJ2-1	.	.	CASSSRPTGDYNEQFF	TGCGCCAGCAGCTCCCGCCCCACAGGCGACTACAATGAGCAGTTCTTC
TRBV19	TRBJ1-5	few	TRBD1	CASRDRGNQPQHF	TGTGCCAGTAGGGACAGGGGCAATCAGCCCCAGCATTTT
TRBV10-3	TRBJ2-3	.	TRBD2	CAISPSSGTSRTDTQYF	TGTGCCATCAGTCCCTCATCTGGGACTAGCCGCACAGATACGCAGTATTTT
TRBV7-2	TRBJ2-5	.	TRBD2	CASSLMGLAVGETQYF	TGTGCCAGCAGCTTGATGGGACTAGCGGTGGGGGAGACCCAGTACTTC
TRBV18	TRBJ2-7	.	.	CASSPLSEGSYEQYF	TGTGCCAGCTCACCACTGAGCGAGGGTTCCTACGAGCAGTACTTC
TRBV5-5	TRBJ1-4	.	.	CASSWDTPAGAEKLFF	TGTGCCAGCAGCTGGGACACCCCCGCGGGGGCCGAAAAACTGTTTTTT
TRBV6-5	TRBJ1-2	.	TRBD1	CASSYFHRGRAYGYTF	TGTGCCAGCAGTTACTTTCACAGGGGGCGCGCCTATGGCTACACCTTC
TRBV5-1	TRBJ2-5	.	.	CASSPQGAGETQYF	TGCGCCAGCAGCCCCCAGGGCGCAGGAGAGACCCAGTACTTC
TRBV6-5	TRBJ1-5	once	.	CASRPGLNNQPQHF	TGTGCCAGCAGACCGGGACTGAACAATCAGCCCCAGCATTTT
TRBV6-6	TRBJ1-6	.	TRBD1	CASSHLRDRGNNSPLHF	TGTGCCAGCAGTCACCTCCGGGACAGGGGGAATAATTCACCCCTCCACTTT
TRBV10-3	TRBJ1-5	.	TRBD1	CAISEFRGWGQGFNQPQHF	TGTGCCATCAGTGAGTTTCGTGGGTGGGGACAGGGGTTCAATCAGCCCCAGCATTTT
TRBV19	TRBJ1-5	.	TRBD1	CASSPQQGAIQPQHF	TGTGCCAGTAGCCCTCAACAGGGGGCAATTCAGCCCCAGCATTTT
TRBV27	TRBJ2-3	.	.	CASTSVTDTQYF	TGTGCCAGCACCTCCGTCACAGATACGCAGTATTTT
TRBV30	TRBJ1-2	.	.	CAWDIPSLGYTF	TGTGCCTGGGACATCCCCTCTCTTGGCTACACCTTC
TRBV2	TRBJ2-3	.	.	CASSGWGGSTDTQYF	TGTGCCAGCAGTGGTTGGGGCGGAAGCACAGATACGCAGTATTTT
TRBV3-1/TRBV3-2	TRBJ1-6	few	.	CASQGRETPLHF	TGTGCCAGCCAAGGGCGGGAAACACCCCTCCACTTT
TRBV9	TRBJ1-2	once	TRBD1	CASSVAPGQGGRYGYTF	TGTGCCAGCAGCGTAGCACCGGGACAGGGTGGGAGATATGGCTACACCTTC
TRBV19	TRBJ1-1	.	TRBD1	CASSPIDRDTEAFF	TGTGCCAGTAGTCCTATTGACAGGGACACTGAAGCTTTCTTT
TRBV13	TRBJ2-7	.	.	CASSSRGRGYEQYF	TGTGCCAGCAGCTCTCGGGGGAGAGGCTACGAGCAGTACTTC
TRBV18	TRBJ1-2	.	.	CASSPATDPNYGYTF	TGTGCCAGCTCACCGGCGACAGACCCTAACTATGGCTACACCTTC
TRBV5-4	TRBJ1-1	.	TRBD1	CASSSGTGFRNTEAFF	TGTGCCAGCAGCTCCGGGACAGGGTTTAGGAACACTGAAGCTTTCTTT
TRBV6-5	TRBJ2-7	.	TRBD2	CASSSPAIAGEQYF	TGTGCCAGCAGTTCCCCCGCGATAGCGGGGGAGCAGTACTTC
TRBV6-5	TRBJ2-7	.	TRBD2	CASSSLSGGSYEQYF	TGTGCCAGCAGCTCGCTGAGCGGGGGCTCCTACGAGCAGTACTTC